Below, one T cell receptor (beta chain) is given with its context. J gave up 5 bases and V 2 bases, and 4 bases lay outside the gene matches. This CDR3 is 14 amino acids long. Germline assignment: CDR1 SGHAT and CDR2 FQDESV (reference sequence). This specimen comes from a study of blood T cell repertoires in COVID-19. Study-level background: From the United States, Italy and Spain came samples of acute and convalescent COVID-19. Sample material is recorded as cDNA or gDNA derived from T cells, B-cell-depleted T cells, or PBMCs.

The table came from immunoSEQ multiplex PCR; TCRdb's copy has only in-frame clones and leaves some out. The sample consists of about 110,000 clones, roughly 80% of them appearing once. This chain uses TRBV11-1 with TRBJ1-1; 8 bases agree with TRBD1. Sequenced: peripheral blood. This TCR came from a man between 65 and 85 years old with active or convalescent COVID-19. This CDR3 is CASSLSTGGTEAFF. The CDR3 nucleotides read TGTGCCAGCAGCTTATCAACAGGGGGTACTGAAGCTTTCTTT.